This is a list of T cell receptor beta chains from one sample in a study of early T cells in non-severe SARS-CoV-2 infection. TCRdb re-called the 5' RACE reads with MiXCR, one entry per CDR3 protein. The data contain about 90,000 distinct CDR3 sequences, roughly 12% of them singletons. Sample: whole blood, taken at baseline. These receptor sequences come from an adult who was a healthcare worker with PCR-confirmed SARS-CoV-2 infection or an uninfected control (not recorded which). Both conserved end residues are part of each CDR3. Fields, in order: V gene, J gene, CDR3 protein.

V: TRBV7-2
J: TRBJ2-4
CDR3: CASSLVAGDIQYF

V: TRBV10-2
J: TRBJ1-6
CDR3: CASSYRAAGYNSPLHF

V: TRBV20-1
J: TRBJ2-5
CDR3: CSAIKRQGGSETQYF

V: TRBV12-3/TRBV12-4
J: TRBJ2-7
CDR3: CASSPGVSEQYF

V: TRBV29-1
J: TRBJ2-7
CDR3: CSVGQSAYEQYF

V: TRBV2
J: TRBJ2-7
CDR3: CASSDRGRYEQYF

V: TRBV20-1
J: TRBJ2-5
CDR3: CSASGTNGRETQYF

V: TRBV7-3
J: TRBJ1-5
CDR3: CASSRDATRPQHF

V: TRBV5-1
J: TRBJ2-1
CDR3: CASSLDDRPYNEQFF

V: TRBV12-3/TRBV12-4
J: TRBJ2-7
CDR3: CASSSTGQGSYEQYF

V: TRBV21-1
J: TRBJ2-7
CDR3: CASSKEGGLAGGDTYEQYF

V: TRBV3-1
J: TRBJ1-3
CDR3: CASSQGQGAGNTIYF

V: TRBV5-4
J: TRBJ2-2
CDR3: CASSNLLGELFF

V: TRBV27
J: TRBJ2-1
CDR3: CASSATGLPIGGEQFF

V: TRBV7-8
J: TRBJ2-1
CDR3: CASSFGLALYNEQFF

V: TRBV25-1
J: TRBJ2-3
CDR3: CASSEGGQGRDTQYF

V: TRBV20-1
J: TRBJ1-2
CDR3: CSARDLSYGVDYGYTF

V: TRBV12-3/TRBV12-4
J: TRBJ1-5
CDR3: CASSLRQGGNQPQHF

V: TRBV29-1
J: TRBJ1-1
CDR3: CSVGSSGTEAFF

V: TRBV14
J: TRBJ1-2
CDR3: CASSDLNGPYGYTF

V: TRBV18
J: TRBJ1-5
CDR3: CASSPRRSEGLQHF

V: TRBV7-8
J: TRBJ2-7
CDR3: CASSLVVAGPHRSSYEQYF

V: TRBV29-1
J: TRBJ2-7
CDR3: CSVEDPGPPLYEQYF

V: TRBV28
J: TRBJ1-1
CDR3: CASSLSVRLGTEAFF

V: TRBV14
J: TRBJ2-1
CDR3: CASSSYQTSGSSYNEQFF

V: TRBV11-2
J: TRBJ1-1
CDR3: CASSPDRGTLNTEAFF

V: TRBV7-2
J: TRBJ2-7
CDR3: CASSFSPGTSGWEQYF

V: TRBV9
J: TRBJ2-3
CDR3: CASSPGLAGRIPSTDTQYF

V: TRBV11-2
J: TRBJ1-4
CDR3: CASSSRGQATNEKLFF

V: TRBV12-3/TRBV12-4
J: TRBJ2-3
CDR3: CASSFRRGGQDTQYF

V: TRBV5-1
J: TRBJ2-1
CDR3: CASSLNSLYNEQFF

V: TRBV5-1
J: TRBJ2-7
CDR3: CASSAGSTSYEQYF

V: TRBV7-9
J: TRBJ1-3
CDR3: CASSLTGTAGNTIYF

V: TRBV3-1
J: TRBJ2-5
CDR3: CASSRGYETQYF

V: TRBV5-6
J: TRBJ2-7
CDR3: CASSPGLAGQRTYEQYF

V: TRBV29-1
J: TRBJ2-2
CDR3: CSVEGPIDTGELFF

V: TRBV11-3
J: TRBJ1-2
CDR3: CASSLLGTGIGGYTF

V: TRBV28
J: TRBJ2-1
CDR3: CASSERGGFYNEQFF

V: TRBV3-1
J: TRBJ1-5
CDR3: CASSPGRFLGQPQHF

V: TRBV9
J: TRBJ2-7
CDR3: CASSVAEGAVYEQYF

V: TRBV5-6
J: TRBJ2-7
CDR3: CASSLEGQGRQYF

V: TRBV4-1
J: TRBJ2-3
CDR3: CASSQDKWGQGARDTQYF

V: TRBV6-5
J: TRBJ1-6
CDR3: CASRADRGRAPLHF

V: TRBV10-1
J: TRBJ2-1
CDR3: CASSESGSLSSYNEQFF

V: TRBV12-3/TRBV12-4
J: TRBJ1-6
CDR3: CASSLAGQGANSPLHF

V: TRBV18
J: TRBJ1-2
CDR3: CASSPAGQGSYGYTF

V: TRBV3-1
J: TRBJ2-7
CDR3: CASSWTDSYEQYF

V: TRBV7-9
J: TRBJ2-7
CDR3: CASSLEATYEQYF

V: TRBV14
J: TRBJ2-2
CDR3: CASSQDSIGELFF

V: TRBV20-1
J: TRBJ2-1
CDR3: CSATSGIGLWNEQFF

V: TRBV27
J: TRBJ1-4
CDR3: CASSSDSTHVTNEKLFF

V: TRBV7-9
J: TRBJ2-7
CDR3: CASSLASGLFSEQYF

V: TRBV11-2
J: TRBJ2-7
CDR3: CASSPITGGEQYF

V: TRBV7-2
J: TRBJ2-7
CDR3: CASRLQGSHEQYF

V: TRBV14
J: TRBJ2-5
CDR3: CASRKSTDRINQETQYF

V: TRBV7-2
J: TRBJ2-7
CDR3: CASSFLGTTYEQYF

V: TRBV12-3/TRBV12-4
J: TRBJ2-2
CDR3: CASRPPKGGELFF